The T cell receptor (beta chain) under discussion was sequenced for a study of T cells in Graves' hyperthyroidism and ophthalmopathy. In the study overall: Once the initial diagnosis was made, peripheral blood was obtained before any treatment.

The CDR3 is made up of 16 amino acids. The germline CDR1 and CDR2 sequences are MNHEY and SMNVEV (reference sequence). Clinical symptoms, serum thyroxine, TRAb, thyroid ultrasound and orbital computed tomography informed diagnoses. Authors of the study amplified TCR beta CDR3 regions from RNA transcripts. HTBI primers were the set used in a first-round RT-PCR of the TCR CDR3. MiXCR was run by TCRdb on the multiplex PCR reads, yielding one entry per CDR3 protein. The table has roughly 720,000 distinct CDR3 sequences, roughly a sixth seen once. A remark on this clonotype: With a much larger clone just one base away, this may be a read error.

This chain connects TRBV27 to TRBJ2-7; 9 bases are shared with TRBD1. This clonotype was obtained from a man aged 45-65 years with Graves' hyperthyroidism. The specimen was blood. DNA of the CDR3: TGTGCCGGCAGTTTATCCCGGGGGACAGGGACCTACGAGCAGTACTTC. Protein sequence: CAGSLSRGTGTYEQYF.